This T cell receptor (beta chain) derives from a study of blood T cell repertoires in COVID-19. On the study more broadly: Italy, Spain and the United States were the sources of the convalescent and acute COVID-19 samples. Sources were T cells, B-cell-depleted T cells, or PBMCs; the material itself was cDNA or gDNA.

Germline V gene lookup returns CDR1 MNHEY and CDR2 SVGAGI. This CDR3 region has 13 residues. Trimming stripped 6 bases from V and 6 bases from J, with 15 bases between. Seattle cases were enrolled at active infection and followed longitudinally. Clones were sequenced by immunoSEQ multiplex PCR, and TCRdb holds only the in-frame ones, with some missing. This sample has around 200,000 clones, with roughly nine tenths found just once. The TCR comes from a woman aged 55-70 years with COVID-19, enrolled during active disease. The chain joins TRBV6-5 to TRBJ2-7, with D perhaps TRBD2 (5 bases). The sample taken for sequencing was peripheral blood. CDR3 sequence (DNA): TGTGCCAGCAGGAAGGGCGGAGGACGCGAGCAGTACTTC. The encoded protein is CASRKGGGREQYF.